The subject of this entry is one T cell receptor (beta chain). Its antigen is unknown. A junction boundary mismatches the germline segment, possibly from a read error. This record belongs to a study of tumor-infiltrating lymphocytes in primary liver carcinoma. Regarding the study as a whole: Top-250-clone fractions were significantly higher in tumors than in blood (p = 0.039).

TCR beta cDNA was prepared out of 500 ng total RNA by means of a constant-region primer. It was through three nested multiplex PCR rounds of slightly modified ARM-PCR that TCR beta libraries arose. The first two PCR rounds, roughly 9 cycles each, used TRBV1-TRBV30 forward primers and a C-beta reverse primer. MiXCR was run by TCRdb on the multiplex PCR reads, yielding one entry per CDR3 protein. The sample contains 60,000 or so distinct CDR3 sequences, about three quarters of which appear only once. The roughly 17-31 mg bulk tissue piece was not sorted before simultaneous RNA and DNA extraction. Chronic HBV infection, untreated so far, was present in the patients. There are 13 residues in the CDR3. CDR1 and CDR2 (germline): SGHDT, YYEEEE.

The rearrangement uses TRBV5-6 and TRBJ2-7; no reliable D call. This TCR came from a man aged 35-49 years with primary liver carcinoma and hepatitis B virus infection. The sequencing sample was made of liver tumor tissue from sampling region 2. Documented subset: tumor region T2, inferior pole. CDR3 sequence reads: CASSLAAGFWQCF. CDR3 in DNA: TGTGCCAGCAGCTTGGCAGCCGGGTTTTGGCAGTGCTTC.